A selection of T cell receptor beta chains follows, all from one sample in a study of cytomegalovirus exposure and HLA in healthy donors. Generated by immunoSEQ multiplex PCR, the TCRdb table keeps only in-frame clones and is missing some. The data contain about 200,000 clones, 79% of them singletons. The sample taken for sequencing was PBMCs. The receptors shown here come from a girl aged 5-17 years in good health and CMV-seropositive. Each CDR3 is given with its conserved first and last residue. The D gene is left open where the match is weak. A clone size is listed for some rows: how often the clone was seen (once, few, many), or a class if it is expanded.

TRBV18	NA	TRBD1	TRBJ1-1	CASSLSDRLEAFF	TGTGCCAGCTCACTCTCGGACAGGTTAGAAGCTTTCTTT
TRBV4-3	NA	TRBD1	TRBJ1-5	CASSQGATGGNQPQHF	TGCGCCAGCAGCCAAGGTGCTACAGGGGGCAATCAGCCCCAGCATTTT
TRBV4-3	NA	NA	TRBJ1-5	CASSQELDQPQHF	TGCGCCAGCAGCCAAGAACTCGATCAGCCCCAGCATTTT
TRBV5-1	NA	TRBD2	TRBJ2-7	CASSLGLAGATYEQYF	TGCGCCAGCAGCTTGGGACTAGCGGGGGCAACCTACGAGCAGTACTTC
TRBV11-2	NA	NA	TRBJ2-7	CASSLDPAGGAYEQYF	TGTGCCAGCAGCTTAGATCCAGCCGGGGGTGCCTACGAGCAGTACTTC
TRBV21-1	NA	NA	TRBJ1-1	CASSKEKGTEAFF	TGTGCCAGCAGCAAAGAAAAGGGGACTGAAGCTTTCTTT
TRBV9	NA	TRBD2	TRBJ2-7	CASSVGGGQYEQYF	TGTGCCAGCAGCGTGGGCGGGGGGCAATACGAGCAGTACTTC
TRBV5-6	NA	NA	TRBJ1-1	CASNIRGENTEAFF	TGTGCCAGCAACATTCGGGGGGAGAACACTGAAGCTTTCTTT
TRBV18	NA	TRBD2	TRBJ2-3	CASSIAGGPADTQYF	TGTGCCAGCTCAATAGCGGGGGGGCCGGCAGATACGCAGTATTTT
TRBV27	NA	NA	TRBJ1-5	CASSLSMGDQPQHF	TGTGCCAGCAGTTTATCAATGGGAGATCAGCCCCAGCATTTT
TRBV9	NA	NA	TRBJ2-7	CASSEGNRIYEQYF	TGTGCCAGCAGCGAGGGGAACAGGATCTACGAGCAGTACTTC
TRBV5-8	NA	NA	TRBJ2-1	CASSQTGFSYNEQFF	TGTGCCAGCAGCCAAACAGGCTTCTCCTACAATGAGCAGTTCTTC
TRBV5-5	NA	TRBD1	TRBJ1-5	CASSPGTANQPQHF	TGTGCCAGCAGCCCCGGGACAGCTAATCAGCCCCAGCATTTT
TRBV10-3	NA	TRBD2	TRBJ2-1	CAISSSGGAPSSYNEQFF	TGTGCCATCAGTTCTAGCGGGGGGGCCCCTTCCTCCTACAATGAGCAGTTCTTC
TRBV10-1	few	NA	TRBJ2-1	CAIPPALRPVAYNEQFF	TGCGCCATACCGCCCGCCCTGCGTCCCGTTGCCTACAATGAGCAGTTCTTC
TRBV2	NA	TRBD1	TRBJ1-1	CASRDRVFPEAFF	TGTGCCAGCAGAGACAGGGTTTTTCCCGAGGCTTTCTTT